This is a list of T cell receptor beta chains from one sample in a study of cytomegalovirus exposure and HLA in healthy donors. Some clones are missing from TCRdb's copy, which holds only in-frame ones; the method was immunoSEQ multiplex PCR. The sample holds approximately 140,000 clones, about 80% seen once. The sample was PBMCs. The source is a young man in good health and CMV-seronegative. Each CDR3 is given with its conserved first and last residue. A D gene is named only where the DNA matches it firmly. Clone size appears in some rows only: once, few, many, or a class for an expanded clone.

clone size	V gene	J gene	D gene	CDR3 protein	CDR3 DNA
NA	TRBV10-3	TRBJ1-1	TRBD1	CAISRTGSTTEAFF	TGTGCCATCAGCAGGACAGGGTCTACCACTGAAGCTTTCTTT
NA	TRBV27	TRBJ1-1	TRBD1	CASSSQGPFTEAFF	TGTGCCAGCAGTTCACAGGGGCCGTTCACTGAAGCTTTCTTT
NA	TRBV11-2	TRBJ2-7	NA	CASSSRPGNREGIPYEQYF	TGTGCCAGCAGCTCCCGCCCAGGGAACAGGGAAGGGATACCCTACGAGCAGTACTTC
NA	TRBV28	TRBJ2-7	NA	CASSFYYEQYF	TGTGCCAGCAGTTTCTATTACGAGCAGTACTTC
few	TRBV14	TRBJ2-3	TRBD2	CASSGLAGAHSQYF	TGTGCCAGCAGCGGACTAGCGGGGGCTCATTCGCAGTATTTT
NA	TRBV10-3	TRBJ1-4	NA	CAISGQLNEKLFF	TGTGCCATCAGTGGACAGTTAAATGAAAAACTGTTTTTT
once	TRBV5-1	TRBJ2-1	TRBD2	CASGGSGGHAGNEQFF	TGCGCCAGCGGCGGGAGTGGGGGTCATGCAGGGAATGAGCAGTTCTTC
NA	TRBV19	TRBJ2-5	NA	CARRWQLEETQYF	TGTGCCCGCAGGTGGCAGTTAGAAGAGACCCAGTACTTC
NA	TRBV5-1	TRBJ1-2	NA	CASSPYSTGRRSYGYTF	TGCGCCAGCAGCCCATATAGCACAGGGCGAAGGAGCTATGGCTACACCTTC
once	TRBV10-3	TRBJ2-7	NA	CAIRDESYEQYF	TGTGCCATCAGAGATGAGTCCTACGAGCAGTACTTC
NA	TRBV4-1	TRBJ1-5	TRBD1	CASSQQDRGNQPQHF	TGCGCCAGCAGCCAACAGGACAGGGGCAATCAGCCCCAGCATTTT
NA	TRBV10-3	TRBJ1-1	NA	CATRVNTEAFF	TGTGCCACTCGGGTCAACACTGAAGCTTTCTTT
NA	TRBV30	TRBJ1-2	NA	CAWSPQGAYGYTF	TGTGCCTGGAGTCCACAGGGCGCCTATGGCTACACCTTC
few	TRBV6-1	TRBJ2-2	NA	CASSASDTGELFF	TGTGCCAGCAGTGCTAGCGACACCGGGGAGCTGTTTTTT
NA	TRBV20-1	TRBJ2-7	NA	CSASWSDSIYF	TGCAGTGCTAGTTGGAGTGACAGCATCTACTTC
NA	TRBV2	TRBJ2-7	NA	CASSEALGYEQYF	TGTGCCAGCAGTGAAGCACTCGGCTACGAGCAGTACTTC
once	TRBV6-1	TRBJ2-7	TRBD1	CASSAGTESYGQYF	TGTGCCAGCAGCGCCGGGACAGAGAGTTACGGGCAGTACTTC
NA	TRBV7-3	TRBJ1-1	NA	CASSRGAEIEAFF	TGTGCCAGCAGCCGGGGGGCAGAAATTGAAGCTTTCTTT
NA	TRBV2	TRBJ2-2	NA	CASSPGQNTGELFF	TGTGCCAGCAGTCCGGGACAGAACACCGGGGAGCTGTTTTTT
NA	TRBV15	TRBJ2-3	TRBD2	CATSRGERGAPTDTQYF	TGTGCCACCAGCAGAGGAGAGCGGGGGGCCCCCACAGATACGCAGTATTTT
NA	TRBV7-9	TRBJ1-1	NA	CASSARRENTEAFF	TGTGCCAGCAGCGCTAGACGGGAGAACACTGAAGCTTTCTTT
NA	TRBV9	TRBJ1-2	NA	CASNPSGDYYGYTF	TGTGCCAGCAACCCCTCGGGGGACTACTATGGCTACACCTTC
NA	TRBV29-1	TRBJ2-5	NA	CSVLPEPGETQYF	TGCAGCGTTCTCCCTGAACCGGGGGAGACCCAGTACTTC
NA	TRBV25-1	TRBJ2-7	NA	CASSDLRGGSYEQYF	TGTGCCAGCAGTGACCTTAGGGGGGGCAGTTACGAGCAGTACTTC
NA	TRBV11-3	TRBJ2-7	TRBD1	CASSLGQGAGHEQYF	TGTGCCAGCAGCTTAGGACAGGGGGCTGGTCACGAGCAGTACTTC
NA	TRBV4-1	TRBJ1-2	NA	CASSQDRGGVYGYTF	TGCGCCAGCAGCCAAGATCGTGGGGGGGTTTATGGCTACACCTTC
NA	TRBV4-2	TRBJ2-7	TRBD2	CASSQGGPSGGVYYEQYF	TGTGCCAGCAGCCAAGGGGGACCTAGCGGGGGAGTGTATTACGAGCAGTACTTC
NA	TRBV27	TRBJ1-2	TRBD1	CASSSDRENYGYTF	TGTGCCAGCAGTTCCGACAGGGAAAACTATGGCTACACCTTC
NA	TRBV6-4	TRBJ2-3	NA	CASSDSVGGGPDTQYF	TGTGCCAGCAGTGACAGCGTCGGTGGGGGCCCAGATACGCAGTATTTT
NA	TRBV5-1	TRBJ2-7	NA	CASSRTSGVGSYEQYF	TGCGCCAGCAGCCGGACGTCGGGGGTGGGGTCCTACGAGCAGTACTTC